This entry lists 9 T cell receptor beta chains sequenced from one sample in a study of PD-1 blockade in classical Hodgkin lymphoma. The data were produced by immunoSEQ multiplex PCR, yet TCRdb's version contains in-frame clones alone and is incomplete. The sample yields 75,000 to 100,000 clones, 81% seen once. Each of the patients experienced relapse following autologous stem cell transplantation, and their brentuximab vedotin exposure differed. The sample consisted of peripheral blood mononuclear cells (PBMCs), taken before the second cycle of nivolumab. These TCRs come from a human donor with classical Hodgkin lymphoma.

The V gene is TRBV4-3, the J gene TRBJ2-1; TRBD2 aligns across 7 bases. V was clipped by 3 bases and J by 3 bases; unmatched bases: 5. This CDR3 comprises 15 residues. Germline V gene lookup returns CDR1 LGHNA and CDR2 YSLEER. As DNA, the CDR3 is TGCGCCAGCAGCCAGAGGGCGGGAGACTACAATGAGCAGTTCTTC. Protein sequence: CASSQRAGDYNEQFF.

The rearrangement joins TRBV7-2 to TRBJ2-3; D is ambiguous. This CDR3 spans 15 amino acids. The V gene's germline CDR1 is SGHTA and CDR2 FQGNSA. V was clipped by 1 base and J by 2 bases, with 10 bases between them. CDR3 sequence reads: CASSLGSPATDTQYF. CDR3 coding DNA: TGTGCCAGCAGCTTAGGCTCCCCTGCCACAGATACGCAGTATTTT.

Here the CDR3 DNA reads TGTGCCAGCTCCCAGGCGGGACTTGTGAACACAGATACGCAGTATTTT. It specifies CASSQAGLVNTDTQYF. The V gene is TRBV18, the J gene TRBJ2-3, with D tentatively TRBD2 (6 bases). Trimming cost V 6 bases and J 2 bases, with 18 bases left between them. From germline, CDR1 is KGHSH and CDR2 LQKENI. The CDR3 totals 16 residues.

V and J are TRBV7-2 and TRBJ1-5, with D maybe TRBD1 (5 bases). V shed 2 bases and J shed 3 bases, with 11 bases lying between them. This CDR3 has 15 amino acids. The germline V gene has CDR1 SGHTA and CDR2 FQGNSA. The CDR3 DNA reads as TGTGCCAGCAGCTTACAATCGGGGACCAATCAGCCCCAGCATTTT. Translation gives CASSLQSGTNQPQHF.

This CDR3 reads CASGPLRGNYGYTF. CDR3 bases: TGTGCCAGCGGCCCCTTGAGGGGGAACTATGGCTACACCTTC. The J gene is TRBJ1-2, the V gene TRBV2; weak D call: TRBD1 (6 bases). The V gene lost 8 bases and the J gene lost 2 bases, with 15 bases spanning the gap. Looked up from germline, CDR1 is SNHLY and CDR2 is FYNNEI. The CDR3 covers 14 residues.

This sequence joins TRBV6-5 and TRBJ1-5; unclear D gene. Between the trimmed V and J ends, which lost 3 bases and 6 bases, there was a span of 9 bases. Germline CDR1 MNHEY, CDR2 SVGAGI. This CDR3 has 13 amino acids. The CDR3 protein is CASSYGVSQPQHF. Here the CDR3 DNA reads TGTGCCAGCAGTTATGGTGTAAGTCAGCCCCAGCATTTT.

The chain uses TRBV2 and TRBJ2-3; TRBD1 might be the D (5 bases). V lost 6 bases to trimming and J lost 4 bases, with 11 bases between them. The CDR3 is 13 amino acids. CDR1 SNHLY and CDR2 FYNNEI come from the germline V gene. CDR3 amino acids: CASRFQGPDTQYF. CDR3 nucleotides: TGTGCCAGCAGGTTTCAGGGTCCAGATACGCAGTATTTT.

This clone has only a few counts. This chain uses TRBV5-8 with TRBJ1-2; unclear D gene. There are 12 residues in the CDR3. The germline CDR1 and CDR2 sequences are SGHTS and YDEGEE. In nucleotides, the CDR3 is TGTGCGACCAGGCGGACTAACTATGGCTACACCTTC. Translation: CATRRTNYGYTF.

V gene TRBV6-5 combines with J gene TRBJ2-1; TRBD2 might be the D (6 bases). Deletions cut 4 bases from V and 4 bases from J, with 14 bases between. Germline V lookup: CDR1 MNHEY, CDR2 SVGAGI. CDR3 length: 15 residues. Here the CDR3 reads CASSSLGRPYNEQFF. The CDR3 region has the DNA TGTGCCAGCAGTTCCCTGGGGAGGCCATACAATGAGCAGTTCTTC.